The 20 T cell receptor beta chains in this list originate from one sample, sequenced in a study of blood T cell repertoires in COVID-19. Assay: immunoSEQ multiplex PCR; the TCRdb copy retains only in-frame clones and omits some. The data show hundreds of thousands of clones, 88% seen once. Sequencing was carried out using peripheral blood. The source is an older man with acute or convalescent COVID-19.

The chain links TRBV11-2 to TRBJ1-1; tentatively, D is TRBD1 (6 bases). The CDR3 has 12 amino acids. V was trimmed by 2 bases and J by 11 bases, leaving 12 bases between them. Germline CDR1 reads SGHAT; CDR2 reads FQNNGV. The CDR3 sequence: CASSLTGKNAFF. CDR3 DNA sequence: TGTGCCAGCAGCTTAACAGGGAAGAATGCTTTCTTT.

The chain recombines TRBV18 with TRBJ2-1; 10 positions match TRBD2. Germline V gene sequence: CDR1 KGHSH, CDR2 LQKENI. This CDR3 has 16 residues. V dropped 5 bases and J dropped 3; count of bases not matched to a gene: 7. The CDR3 bases are TGTGCCAGCTCAACCTCACTAGCGGGATTCTACAATGAGCAGTTCTTC. It codes for CASSTSLAGFYNEQFF.

The chain links TRBV24-1 to TRBJ2-3; 8 bases align to TRBD2. The CDR3 length is 16 residues. The germline V gene encodes CDR1 KGHDR and CDR2 SFDVKD. V trimming: 5 bases; J trimming: 0 bases; junction bases outside the gene matches: 6. In nucleotides, the CDR3 is TGTGCCACCAGTGTTCCTAGCGGGCCTAGCACAGATACGCAGTATTTT. It encodes CATSVPSGPSTDTQYF.

The chain is built from TRBV20-1 and TRBJ2-5; perhaps TRBD2 as D (7 bases). This CDR3 contains 12 residues. Deletions cut 3 bases from V and 4 bases from J, with 9 bases between. Germline loops: CDR1 DFQATT, CDR2 SNEGSKA (reference sequence). The CDR3 protein is CSASRGAETQYF. The CDR3 nucleotides read TGCAGTGCTAGTCGGGGGGCAGAGACCCAGTACTTC.

Comment on this clone: Other DNA sequences of this sample code for an identical CDR3. The chain is built from TRBV7-9 and TRBJ2-7, with a weak D call TRBD1 (5 bases). The V gene lost 2 bases and the J gene lost 4 bases, with 6 bases spanning the gap. The CDR3 spans 12 residues. Germline CDR1 reads SEHNR; CDR2 reads FQNEAQ (reference sequence). CDR3 protein: CASSLQGYEQYF. The CDR3 region has the DNA TGTGCCAGCAGCTTACAGGGATACGAGCAGTACTTC.

This rearrangement joins TRBV19 to TRBJ1-1; D is perhaps TRBD1 (6 bases). Germline values: CDR1 LNHDA, CDR2 SQIVND (reference sequence). The V end was cut by 5 bases, the J end by 4 bases, with 8 bases between. The CDR3 is made up of 12 amino acids. This CDR3 reads CASSDRSTEAFF. For the CDR3, the DNA is TGTGCCAGTAGTGACAGGAGCACTGAAGCTTTCTTT.

This chain joins TRBV29-1 and TRBJ1-3, with unresolved D. CDR1 is SQVTM and CDR2 is ANQGSEA in the germline V gene. Trimming stripped 7 bases from V and 0 bases from J, with 16 bases between. The CDR3 is 15 residues long. The CDR3 is CSAATLQGSGNTIYF. CDR3 DNA: TGCAGCGCCGCGACATTACAAGGCTCTGGAAACACCATATATTTT.

CDR3 residues: CASSVGQATNEKLFF. DNA for the CDR3: TGTGCCAGTAGTGTCGGACAGGCAACTAATGAAAAACTGTTTTTT. The rearrangement uses TRBV19 and TRBJ1-4; 7 nucleotides match TRBD1. The junction had 3 bases not matched to a gene; V was cut back by 5 bases and J by 0 bases. The V gene's germline CDR1 is LNHDA and CDR2 SQIVND (reference sequence). CDR3 length: 15 residues. Drawing the rest from reference TRBV19 and TRBJ1-4, the complete variable domain is DGGITQSPKYLFRKEGQNVTLSCEQNLNHDAMYWYRQDPGQGLRLIYYSQIVNDFQKGDIAEGYSVSREKKESFPLTVTSAQKNPTAFYLCASSVGQATNEKLFFGSGTQLSVL.

In DNA form, the CDR3 reads TGTGCCAGTACCGTTCAGGGTGCGAACACTGAAGCTTTCTTT. It is translated as CASTVQGANTEAFF. The chain joins TRBV19 to TRBJ1-1, with D possibly being TRBD1 (5 bases). Trimming cost V 7 bases and J 1 base, with 13 bases left between them. Germline CDR1 is LNHDA and CDR2 is SQIVND (reference sequence). This CDR3 has 14 residues.

The rearrangement joins TRBV5-4 to TRBJ1-6, with no clear D. The germline CDR1 and CDR2 sequences are SGHNT and YYREEE (reference sequence). The length of the CDR3 is 14 residues. The ends were cut back, 0 bases at V and 4 bases at J, with 5 bases in the middle. The CDR3 DNA sequence: TGTGCCAGCAGCTTGGGTAGTTATAATTCACCCCTCCACTTT. Translated, it gives CASSLGSYNSPLHF.

The genes are TRBV14 and TRBJ2-7; the match to TRBD1 covers 11 bases. The ends lost 2 bases at V and 7 bases at J; junction bases unmatched: 7. The length of the CDR3 is 15 residues. CDR1 is SGHDN and CDR2 is FVKESK in the germline V gene. As DNA, the CDR3 is TGTGCCAGCAGCCAACGAGGACAGGGGGCGCGGGAGCAGTACTTC. Protein product: CASSQRGQGAREQYF.

In this sample, this clone turned up a few times. J is TRBJ2-5 and V is TRBV25-1; TRBD2 is a possible D gene (6 bases). Trimming cost V 6 bases and J 5 bases, with 19 bases left between them. The CDR3 has 15 residues. Per the germline V gene, CDR1 is MGHDK and CDR2 is SYGVNS. CDR3 sequence reads: CASSPGGGAGETQYF. DNA of the CDR3: TGTGCCAGCAGCCCCGGAGGAGGGGCCGGGGAGACCCAGTACTTC.

The chain links TRBV13 to TRBJ2-1, with 7 bases fitting TRBD2. Unmatched junction bases numbered 5, after V lost 0 bases and J lost 3 bases. The CDR3 covers 16 residues. The germline gives CDR1 PRHDT, CDR2 FYEKMQ (reference sequence). The CDR3 region has the DNA TGTGCCAGCAGCTTAGGCCTAGGCGGGGGCTACAATGAGCAGTTCTTC. This codes for CASSLGLGGGYNEQFF.

The V call is TRBV14, the J call TRBJ2-2; D is uncertain. The V end was cut by 2 bases, the J end by 6 bases, with 7 bases between. The germline gives CDR1 SGHDN, CDR2 FVKESK. The CDR3 is 13 residues long. The CDR3 spells CASSQLPAGELFF. For the CDR3, the DNA is TGTGCCAGCAGCCAACTCCCGGCCGGGGAGCTGTTTTTT.

CDR3 amino acids: CASSLDRGFGQPQHF. CDR3 sequence (DNA): TGTGCCAGCAGCTTAGACCGAGGGTTCGGGCAGCCCCAGCATTTT. J is TRBJ1-5 and V is TRBV7-2, with D unresolved. Germline-derived CDR1 and CDR2 are SGHTA and FQGNSA. Trimming cost V 1 base and J 7 bases, with 14 bases left between them. The CDR3 has 15 residues.

The J gene is TRBJ2-3, the V gene TRBV27, with D maybe TRBD2 (6 bases). Trimming shortened V by 3 bases and J by 4 bases, and 11 bases separated the two germline ends. Germline loops: CDR1 MNHEY, CDR2 SMNVEV (reference sequence). The CDR3 is 14 amino acids. CDR3 sequence (DNA): TGTGCCAGCAGTTTGGAGGGGTTTGCAGATACGCAGTATTTT. This gives the protein CASSLEGFADTQYF.

For the CDR3, the DNA is TGTGCCAGCAAATCAGGGCTCAATCAGCCCCAGCATTTT. Protein: CASKSGLNQPQHF. J is TRBJ1-5 and V is TRBV6-5; a weak D match, TRBD1 (5 bases). The CDR3 totals 13 residues. Germline-derived CDR1 and CDR2 are MNHEY and SVGAGI. Trimming took 7 bases from V and 3 from J, leaving 10 bases between them.

This chain links TRBV5-6 with TRBJ1-4; 7 positions agree with TRBD1. The ends lost 4 bases at V and 2 bases at J; junction bases unmatched: 5. Germline V lookup: CDR1 SGHDT, CDR2 YYEEEE. The length of the CDR3 is 15 residues. This chain's CDR3 is CASSRGDSTNEKLFF. The CDR3 bases are TGTGCCAGCAGCCGTGGGGACAGTACTAATGAAAAACTGTTTTTT.

This clone was found once. This chain uses TRBV9 with TRBJ2-7; 7 positions match TRBD2. Trimming removed 1 base from V and 4 bases from J; junction bases left unmatched: 5. CDR1 is SGDLS and CDR2 is YYNGEE in the germline V gene. The CDR3 runs 14 residues. The CDR3 loop reads CASSVRGEGYEQYF. For the CDR3, the DNA is TGTGCCAGCAGCGTAAGAGGGGAGGGATACGAGCAGTACTTC. The full variable domain, its missing parts supplied by reference TRBV9 and TRBJ2-7, is DSGVTQTPKHLITATGQRVTLRCSPRSGDLSVYWYQQSLDQGLQFLIQYYNGEERAKGNILERFSAQQFPDLHSELNLSSLELGDSALYFCASSVRGEGYEQYFGPGTRLTVT.

This chain uses TRBV9 with TRBJ2-7, with unresolved D. Trimming removed 5 bases from V and 0 bases from J, with 9 bases in between. The CDR3 contains 13 residues. CDR1 is SGDLS, CDR2 YYNGEE, per germline. CDR3 loop: CASRGDNSYEQYF. The CDR3 nucleotides read TGTGCCAGCAGGGGTGACAACTCCTACGAGCAGTACTTC. The whole variable domain, remainder taken from reference TRBV9 and TRBJ2-7, is DSGVTQTPKHLITATGQRVTLRCSPRSGDLSVYWYQQSLDQGLQFLIQYYNGEERAKGNILERFSAQQFPDLHSELNLSSLELGDSALYFCASRGDNSYEQYFGPGTRLTVT.